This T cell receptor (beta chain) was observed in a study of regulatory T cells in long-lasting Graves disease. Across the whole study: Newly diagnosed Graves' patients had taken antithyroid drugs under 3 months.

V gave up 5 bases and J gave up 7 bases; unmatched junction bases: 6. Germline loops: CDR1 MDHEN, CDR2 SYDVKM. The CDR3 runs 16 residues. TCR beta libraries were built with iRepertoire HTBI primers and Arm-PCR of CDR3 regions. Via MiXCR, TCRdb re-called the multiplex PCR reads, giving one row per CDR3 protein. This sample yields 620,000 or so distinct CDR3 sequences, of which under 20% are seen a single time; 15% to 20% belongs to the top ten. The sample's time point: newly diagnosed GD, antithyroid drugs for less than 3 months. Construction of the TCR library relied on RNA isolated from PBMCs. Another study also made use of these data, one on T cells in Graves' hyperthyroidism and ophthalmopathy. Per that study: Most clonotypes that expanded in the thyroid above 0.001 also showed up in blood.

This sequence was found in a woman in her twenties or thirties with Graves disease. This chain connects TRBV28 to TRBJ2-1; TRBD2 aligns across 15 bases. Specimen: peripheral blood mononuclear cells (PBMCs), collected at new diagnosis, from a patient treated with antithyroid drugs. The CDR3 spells CASSGLAGGPGNEQFF. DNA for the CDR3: TGTGCCAGCAGTGGACTAGCGGGAGGGCCTGGGAATGAGCAGTTCTTC.